A selection of T cell receptor beta chains follows, all from one sample in a study of molecular identifiers for immune sequencing clone quantification. MiXCR, run by TCRdb on the PCR reads, gives a single entry per CDR3 protein. This sample yields just under 650,000 distinct CDR3 sequences, of which less than 20% are seen a single time; roughly 0.9% belongs to the top ten. Material: naive CD8+ T cells from blood, with Jurkat cell RNA spiked in. These receptors all stem from a human donor in good health. Some libraries in this study had Jurkat cell RNA spiked in. The CDR3 runs from the conserved cysteine through the conserved F or W. A D gene is named only where the DNA matches it firmly. Clone size appears in some rows only: once, few, many, or a class for an expanded clone.

cdr3_nt: TGTGCCAGTGGATTCGGACAAGAAGCCTACGAGCAGTACTTC
cdr3_aa: CASGFGQEAYEQYF
d_call: NA
j_call: TRBJ2-7
clone_size: many
v_call: TRBV6-5

cdr3_nt: TGTGCCAGCAGTTTCCTGACAGAACTTAACACTGAAGCTTTCTTT
cdr3_aa: CASSFLTELNTEAFF
d_call: NA
j_call: TRBJ1-1
clone_size: many
v_call: TRBV28

cdr3_nt: TGTGTCTGGAGTGTAATAGCGGGTATCGAGCAGTACTTC
cdr3_aa: CVWSVIAGIEQYF
d_call: TRBD2
j_call: TRBJ2-7
clone_size: NA
v_call: TRBV30

cdr3_nt: TGCAGTGCTAGAGATGGCCAGCGGGGGGAAGAGACCCAGTACTTC
cdr3_aa: CSARDGQRGEETQYF
d_call: TRBD2
j_call: TRBJ2-5
clone_size: NA
v_call: TRBV20-1

cdr3_nt: TGTGCCAGCAGCTTAGGGTGGGATAGGCAGTACTTC
cdr3_aa: CASSLGWDRQYF
d_call: NA
j_call: TRBJ2-7
clone_size: NA
v_call: TRBV7-9

cdr3_nt: TGTGCCTGGGGCCCAATGATCGGGAGCGAGCAGTACTTC
cdr3_aa: CAWGPMIGSEQYF
d_call: NA
j_call: TRBJ2-7
clone_size: many
v_call: TRBV30

cdr3_nt: TGTGCCAGCAGCGTAGCATACACAGATACGCAGTATTTT
cdr3_aa: CASSVAYTDTQYF
d_call: NA
j_call: TRBJ2-3
clone_size: many
v_call: TRBV9

cdr3_nt: TGTGCCAGCAGCTCATGGGGTCCGACCTACGAGCAGTACTTC
cdr3_aa: CASSSWGPTYEQYF
d_call: NA
j_call: TRBJ2-7
clone_size: many
v_call: TRBV27

cdr3_nt: TGTGCCATCAGAGAGCCGACTAGCGGGGGGCAGGACTTCTCCTTC
cdr3_aa: CAIREPTSGGQDFSF
d_call: TRBD2
j_call: TRBJ2-5
clone_size: many
v_call: TRBV10-3

cdr3_nt: TGTGCCAGCAGCCCGGGATTGGGGTTCAGCGAGCAGTACTTC
cdr3_aa: CASSPGLGFSEQYF
d_call: NA
j_call: TRBJ2-7
clone_size: many
v_call: TRBV5-6

cdr3_nt: TGTGCTAGTGGTTTGGTTGGACAGGGGTACAATGAGCAGTTCTTC
cdr3_aa: CASGLVGQGYNEQFF
d_call: TRBD1
j_call: TRBJ2-1
clone_size: many
v_call: TRBV12-5

cdr3_nt: TGTGCCAGCAGCCACCCGGAGGGGCGTGGGTACCAAGAGACCCAGTACTTC
cdr3_aa: CASSHPEGRGYQETQYF
d_call: NA
j_call: TRBJ2-5
clone_size: many
v_call: TRBV4-2

cdr3_nt: TGTGCCAGCAGCTTAGGAGGGCGGGGGTTCTTC
cdr3_aa: CASSLGGRGFF
d_call: NA
j_call: TRBJ2-1
clone_size: many
v_call: TRBV7-2

cdr3_nt: TGTGCCAGCAGCTTAAAGGGTTCGGGCAATCAGCCCCAGCATTTT
cdr3_aa: CASSLKGSGNQPQHF
d_call: NA
j_call: TRBJ1-5
clone_size: many
v_call: TRBV7-9

cdr3_nt: TGTGCCACCAGCCTGGGGGGTATGGGTCAGCCCCAGCATTTT
cdr3_aa: CATSLGGMGQPQHF
d_call: NA
j_call: TRBJ1-5
clone_size: NA
v_call: TRBV24-1

cdr3_nt: TGTGCCAGCAGTGAAGAAAGGTATAGCAATCAGCCCCAGCATTTT
cdr3_aa: CASSEERYSNQPQHF
d_call: NA
j_call: TRBJ1-5
clone_size: many
v_call: TRBV6-1

cdr3_nt: TGTGCCAGCACCTACCAACCACGGACAGCTTCCTCCTACGAGCAGTACTTC
cdr3_aa: CASTYQPRTASSYEQYF
d_call: NA
j_call: TRBJ2-7
clone_size: NA
v_call: TRBV6-2/TRBV6-3

cdr3_nt: TGTGCCAGCAGCATCACCGGGAAAAAAAATTCACCCCTCCACTTT
cdr3_aa: CASSITGKKNSPLHF
d_call: NA
j_call: TRBJ1-6
clone_size: NA
v_call: TRBV21-1

cdr3_nt: TGTGCCAGCAGCGTAGGGACTAGCGGGATTTACGAGCAGTACTTC
cdr3_aa: CASSVGTSGIYEQYF
d_call: TRBD2
j_call: TRBJ2-7
clone_size: few
v_call: TRBV13

cdr3_nt: TGCGCCAGCAGGCCCTCCCCGGGACTAGCGGCCTCGGAGTCCTACGAGCAGTACTTC
cdr3_aa: CASRPSPGLAASESYEQYF
d_call: TRBD2
j_call: TRBJ2-7
clone_size: many
v_call: TRBV5-1

cdr3_nt: TGTGCCAGCAGTGAAGGAGGGACGCTCTACGAGCAGTACTTC
cdr3_aa: CASSEGGTLYEQYF
d_call: NA
j_call: TRBJ2-7
clone_size: many
v_call: TRBV2

cdr3_nt: TGTGCCAGTAGTATGGAGGGACAGGGCGATTCACCCCTCCACTTT
cdr3_aa: CASSMEGQGDSPLHF
d_call: TRBD1
j_call: TRBJ1-6
clone_size: few
v_call: TRBV19

cdr3_nt: TGTGCCATCAGTGAGTCCCTACAGGTGATTACTGAAGCTTTCTTT
cdr3_aa: CAISESLQVITEAFF
d_call: NA
j_call: TRBJ1-1
clone_size: NA
v_call: TRBV10-3

cdr3_nt: TGCGCCAGCAGCCCCGGTTGGGGACTGAACACTGAAGCTTTCTTT
cdr3_aa: CASSPGWGLNTEAFF
d_call: NA
j_call: TRBJ1-1
clone_size: NA
v_call: TRBV5-1

cdr3_nt: TGTGCCAGCAGCCAGGACAGGGTCACAGATACGCAGTATTTT
cdr3_aa: CASSQDRVTDTQYF
d_call: TRBD1
j_call: TRBJ2-3
clone_size: many
v_call: TRBV28

cdr3_nt: TGTGCCAGCAGTACGGACGGCTCGCAGCCCCAGCATTTT
cdr3_aa: CASSTDGSQPQHF
d_call: NA
j_call: TRBJ1-5
clone_size: many
v_call: TRBV28

cdr3_nt: TGTGCCAGCAATAAGATCGGGGCTACCCTGGAGACCCAGTACTTC
cdr3_aa: CASNKIGATLETQYF
d_call: NA
j_call: TRBJ2-5
clone_size: NA
v_call: TRBV27

cdr3_nt: TGTGCCAGCAGCCAAGGACAGTTTAGCAATCAGCCCCAGCATTTT
cdr3_aa: CASSQGQFSNQPQHF
d_call: NA
j_call: TRBJ1-5
clone_size: many
v_call: TRBV4-2

cdr3_nt: TGCGCCAGCAGCCAAGATTTCACGAACACCGGGGAGCTGTTTTTT
cdr3_aa: CASSQDFTNTGELFF
d_call: NA
j_call: TRBJ2-2
clone_size: many
v_call: TRBV4-3

cdr3_nt: TGTGCCATCAGTGAGTCGGGGGGACAGACCTACGAGCAGTACTTC
cdr3_aa: CAISESGGQTYEQYF
d_call: NA
j_call: TRBJ2-7
clone_size: NA
v_call: TRBV10-3

cdr3_nt: TGTGCCAGCAGCTTATTAACCGGGCCCGAAGAGACCCAGTACTTC
cdr3_aa: CASSLLTGPEETQYF
d_call: NA
j_call: TRBJ2-5
clone_size: many
v_call: TRBV13

cdr3_nt: TGCGCCAGCAGCGGGGGACAGGGGTTCTACAATGAGCAGTTCTTC
cdr3_aa: CASSGGQGFYNEQFF
d_call: TRBD1
j_call: TRBJ2-1
clone_size: many
v_call: TRBV5-1

cdr3_nt: TGTGCCAGTACTGGGCTGGTTGGGACCCAGCACTTC
cdr3_aa: CASTGLVGTQHF
d_call: NA
j_call: TRBJ2-5
clone_size: once
v_call: TRBV19